This T cell receptor (beta chain) was recorded in a study of human T cells and chemical hapten exposure. One entry per CDR3 protein results from TCRdb running MiXCR on the RACE reads. The sample yields tens of thousands of distinct CDR3 sequences, roughly 9.2% seen once. Time point defined: patch test 1, 2 weeks after DPC sensitization. Treatment reported: therapeutic diphenylcyclopropenone sensitization with weekly scalp DPC. This clonotype was counted at least ten times. The V end lost 0 bases, the J end lost 8 bases, and 10 bases lay between the germline ends. CDR1 MGHRA and CDR2 YSYEKL come from the germline V gene. This CDR3 region has 13 residues.

The clonotype comes from a woman aged 40-49 years with alopecia areata. Some clones in this sample may be carry-over from other donors' samples. Sample: whole blood, taken in connection with sensitization to the hapten diphenylcyclopropenone (DPC). The chain combines TRBV4-1 with TRBJ1-1; D gene uncertain. In DNA form, the CDR3 reads TGCGCCAGCAGCCAAGATGGAGGCATAGAAGCTTTCTTT. Translated, it gives CASSQDGGIEAFF.